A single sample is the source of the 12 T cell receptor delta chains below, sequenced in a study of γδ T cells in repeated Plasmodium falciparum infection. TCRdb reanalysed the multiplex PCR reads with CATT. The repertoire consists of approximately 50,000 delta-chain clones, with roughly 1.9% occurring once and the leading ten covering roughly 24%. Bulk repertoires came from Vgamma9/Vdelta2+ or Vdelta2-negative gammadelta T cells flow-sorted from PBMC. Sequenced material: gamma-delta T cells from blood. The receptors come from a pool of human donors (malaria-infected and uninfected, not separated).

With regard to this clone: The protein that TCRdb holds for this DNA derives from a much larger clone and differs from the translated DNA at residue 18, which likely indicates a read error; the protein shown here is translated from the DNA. CDR3 sequence (DNA): TGTGCCTGTGACACCTTTCTTCCATACTGGGGGATAGAAGAGGACACCCGACGGATGTTTTTC. Amino acid sequence: CACDTFLPYWGIEEDTRRMFF. The chain joins TRDV2 to TRDJ3; 11 bases match TRDD3. Here the J gene came from matching the DNA to germline, since TCRdb omits it. Germline V CDR1 and CDR2: GEAIGNYY, EKD. This CDR3 is 21 amino acids long.

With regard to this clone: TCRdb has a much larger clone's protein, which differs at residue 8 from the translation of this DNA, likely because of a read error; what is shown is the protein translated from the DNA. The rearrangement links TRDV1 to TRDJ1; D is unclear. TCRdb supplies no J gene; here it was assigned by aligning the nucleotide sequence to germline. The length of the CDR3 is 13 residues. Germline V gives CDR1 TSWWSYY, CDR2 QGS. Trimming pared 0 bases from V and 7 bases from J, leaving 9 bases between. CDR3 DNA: TGTGCTCTTGGGGAACTCTACGAGGGTAAACTCATCTTT. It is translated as CALGELYEGKLIF.

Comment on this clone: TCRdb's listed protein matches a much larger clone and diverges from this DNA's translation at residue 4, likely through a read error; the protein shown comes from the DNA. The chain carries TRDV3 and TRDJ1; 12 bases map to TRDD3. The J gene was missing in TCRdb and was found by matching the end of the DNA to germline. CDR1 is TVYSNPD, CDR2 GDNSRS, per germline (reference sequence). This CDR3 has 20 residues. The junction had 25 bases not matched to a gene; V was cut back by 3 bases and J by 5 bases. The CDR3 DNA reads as TGTGCCTTGGTAACAGGCCTTCCGCCGTACTGGGGGATACCGACAGATAAACTCATCTTT. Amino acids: CALVTGLPPYWGIPTDKLIF.

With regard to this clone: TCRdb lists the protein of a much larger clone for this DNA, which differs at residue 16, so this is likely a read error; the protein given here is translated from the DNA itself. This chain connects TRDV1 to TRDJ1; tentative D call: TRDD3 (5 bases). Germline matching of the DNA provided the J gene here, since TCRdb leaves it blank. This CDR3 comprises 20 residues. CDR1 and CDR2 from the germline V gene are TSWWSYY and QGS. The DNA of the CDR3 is TGTGCTCTTGGGGAAAACAGCTGGCCATCCTCGGGGGTCCTCACCGAGAAACTCATCTTT. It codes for CALGENSWPSSGVLTEKLIF.

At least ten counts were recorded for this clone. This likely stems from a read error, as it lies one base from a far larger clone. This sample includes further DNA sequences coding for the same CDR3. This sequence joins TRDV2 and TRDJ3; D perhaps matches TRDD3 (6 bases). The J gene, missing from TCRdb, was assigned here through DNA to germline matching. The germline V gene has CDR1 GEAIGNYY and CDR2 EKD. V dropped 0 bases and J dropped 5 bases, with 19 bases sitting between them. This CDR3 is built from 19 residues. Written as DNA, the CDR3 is TGTGCCTGTGACACCCTGGGGTTCCATAGCTACGGGGACACCCGACAGATGTTTTTC. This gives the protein CACDTLGFHSYGDTRQMFF.

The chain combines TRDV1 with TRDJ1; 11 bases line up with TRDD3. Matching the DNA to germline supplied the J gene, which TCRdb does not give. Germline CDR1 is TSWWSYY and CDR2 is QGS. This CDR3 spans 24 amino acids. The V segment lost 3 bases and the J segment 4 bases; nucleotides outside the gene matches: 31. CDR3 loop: CALGDRTFPNYSPVLGDSGDKLIF. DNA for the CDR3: TGTGCTCTTGGGGACCGCACCTTCCCCAACTACTCGCCTGTACTGGGGGATAGTGGCGATAAACTCATCTTT.

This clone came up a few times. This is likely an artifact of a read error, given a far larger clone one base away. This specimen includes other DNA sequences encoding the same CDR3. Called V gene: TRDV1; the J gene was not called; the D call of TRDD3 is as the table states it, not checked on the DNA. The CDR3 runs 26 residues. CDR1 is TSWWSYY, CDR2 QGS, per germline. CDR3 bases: TGTGCTCTTGGGGCAGGGTTTCAGGTCTACTACGAATTTTACTGGGGGATACGCGGGGGCACCGATAAACTCATCTTC. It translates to CALGAGFQVYYEFYWGIRGGTDKLIF.

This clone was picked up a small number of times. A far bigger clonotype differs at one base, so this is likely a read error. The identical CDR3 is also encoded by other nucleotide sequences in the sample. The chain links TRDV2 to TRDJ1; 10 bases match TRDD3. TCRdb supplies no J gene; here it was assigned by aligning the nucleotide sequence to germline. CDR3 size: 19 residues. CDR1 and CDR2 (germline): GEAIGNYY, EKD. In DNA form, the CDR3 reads TGCGCCTGTGACACCGTGGGAGTGGGGGATACTCGGCAGACCGATAAACTCATCTTT. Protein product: CACDTVGVGDTRQTDKLIF.

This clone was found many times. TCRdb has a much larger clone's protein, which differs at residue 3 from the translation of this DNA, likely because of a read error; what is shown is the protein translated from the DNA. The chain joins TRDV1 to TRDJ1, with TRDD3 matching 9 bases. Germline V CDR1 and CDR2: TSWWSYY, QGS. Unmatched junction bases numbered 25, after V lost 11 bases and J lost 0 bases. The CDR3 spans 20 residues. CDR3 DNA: TGTGCTATTAGAGGAGGGGGATACCCTGGGATACTGGGGTACACCGATAAACTCATCTTT. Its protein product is CAIRGGGYPGILGYTDKLIF.

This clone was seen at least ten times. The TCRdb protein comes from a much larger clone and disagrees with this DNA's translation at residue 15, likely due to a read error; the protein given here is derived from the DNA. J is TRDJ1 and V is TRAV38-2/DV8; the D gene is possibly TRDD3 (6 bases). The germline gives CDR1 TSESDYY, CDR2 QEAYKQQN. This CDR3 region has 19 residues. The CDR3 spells CAYRSQTWGLLPYTNKLIF. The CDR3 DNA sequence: TGTGCTTATAGGAGCCAAACCTGGGGACTGCTACCGTACACCAATAAACTCATCTTT.

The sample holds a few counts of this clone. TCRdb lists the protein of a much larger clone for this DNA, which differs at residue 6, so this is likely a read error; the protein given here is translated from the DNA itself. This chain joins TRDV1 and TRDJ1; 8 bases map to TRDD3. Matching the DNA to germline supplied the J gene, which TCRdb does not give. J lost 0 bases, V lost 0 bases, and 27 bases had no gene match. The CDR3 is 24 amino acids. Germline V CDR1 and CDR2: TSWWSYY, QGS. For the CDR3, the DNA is TGTGCTCTTGGGGAACTCTGTCGTTTCCTAAAAATAAGTACTGGGGGTTTTTACACCGATAAACTCATCTTT. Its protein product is CALGELCRFLKISTGGFYTDKLIF.

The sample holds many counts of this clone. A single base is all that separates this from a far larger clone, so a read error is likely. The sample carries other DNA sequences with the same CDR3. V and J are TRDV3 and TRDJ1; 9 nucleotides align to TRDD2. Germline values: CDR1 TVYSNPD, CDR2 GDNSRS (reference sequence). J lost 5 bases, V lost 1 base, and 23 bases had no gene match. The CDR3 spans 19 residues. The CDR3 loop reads CAFKEGPESLPTRSDKLIF. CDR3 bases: TGTGCCTTTAAAGAAGGGCCCGAGAGCCTTCCTACGAGGTCTGATAAACTCATCTTT.